These 11 T cell receptor beta chains were all obtained from the same sample, sequenced in a study of shared clonotypes between healthy human individuals. This table comes from immunoSEQ multiplex PCR, and its TCRdb copy is limited to in-frame clones, with some not included. Of about half a million clones listed, 70% to 85% were seen once; the top ten hold roughly 12%. The sequenced sample was PBMCs. Receptors were obtained from a woman aged 40 to 50 in good health. Some clones in this sample may be carry-over from other donors' samples.

The chain recombines TRBV5-1 with TRBJ2-7, with TRBD1 identical over 8 bases. Unmatched junction bases numbered 19, after V lost 2 bases and J lost 9 bases. The CDR3 length is 17 residues. From germline, CDR1 is SGHRS and CDR2 YFSETQ. The CDR3 nucleotides read TGCGCCAGCAGCTTCGCACCGACCGGGTCAGGGGGCGCGGGGCAGTACTTC. Amino acid sequence: CASSFAPTGSGGAGQYF.

The chain uses TRBV5-6 and TRBJ1-5; D is ambiguous. Germline V gene lookup returns CDR1 SGHDT and CDR2 YYEEEE. There are 13 residues in the CDR3. The V and J ends lost 2 bases and 2 bases respectively, with 5 bases between them. CDR3 DNA sequence: TGTGCCAGCAGCTTCTGGGGCAATCAGCCCCAGCATTTT. Translated, it gives CASSFWGNQPQHF.

The V call is TRBV5-6, the J call TRBJ2-5; no reliable D call. The V gene's germline CDR1 is SGHDT and CDR2 YYEEEE. The CDR3 runs 13 residues. V gave up 1 base and J gave up 2 bases, with 6 bases separating them. CDR3 loop: CASSLLEQETQYF. The CDR3 DNA is TGTGCCAGCAGCTTGTTAGAGCAAGAGACCCAGTACTTC.

The rearrangement uses TRBV11-1 and TRBJ1-4; D remains ambiguous. V lost 5 bases to trimming and J lost 5 bases, with 15 bases between them. CDR1 is SGHAT and CDR2 is FQDESV in the germline V gene (reference sequence). The CDR3 is made up of 15 amino acids. CDR3 protein: CASSLAGRSNEKLFF. The CDR3 DNA reads TGTGCCAGCAGCCTCGCCGGACGATCAAATGAAAAACTGTTTTTT.

The rearrangement links TRBV5-5 to TRBJ2-1, with 7 positions matching TRBD1. Losses at the gene ends were 5 bases for V and 8 bases for J; bases not matched to a gene: 10. The CDR3 totals 14 residues. Germline CDR1 SGHKS, CDR2 YYEKEE (reference sequence). The CDR3, as DNA: TGTGCCAGCAGACTAGGACAGGCTGGAGATGAGCAGTTCTTC. Protein: CASRLGQAGDEQFF.

The chain has TRBV7-9 and TRBJ2-1; D not resolved. Per germline, CDR1 SEHNR and CDR2 FQNEAQ (reference sequence). The CDR3 has 13 amino acids. Trimming pared 2 bases from V and 10 bases from J, leaving 12 bases between. CDR3 nucleotide sequence: TGTGCCAGCAGCTTATCGGCGGTGAGGGAGCAGTTCTTC. Amino acid sequence: CASSLSAVREQFF.

As to this clone: The sample carries other DNA sequences with the same CDR3. The V and J genes are TRBV5-4 and TRBJ2-5; D is tentatively TRBD1 or TRBD2 (5 bases each). CDR3 length: 15 residues. Germline CDR1 reads SGHNT; CDR2 reads YYREEE (reference sequence). The V end was cut by 0 bases, the J end by 2 bases, with 11 bases between. The CDR3 loop is CASSLGGDLQETQYF. In DNA, the CDR3 is TGTGCCAGCAGCTTGGGAGGGGACCTGCAAGAGACCCAGTACTTC.

The CDR3 loop reads CASSQGTGGSSSYNEQFF. The CDR3, as DNA: TGCGCCAGCAGCCAAGGGACAGGGGGGTCCTCCTCCTACAATGAGCAGTTCTTC. This chain uses TRBV4-3 with TRBJ2-1, with 10 bases aligning to TRBD1. This CDR3 contains 18 residues. Germline V gives CDR1 LGHNA, CDR2 YSLEER. V dropped 1 base and J dropped 0; count of bases not matched to a gene: 6.

The chain joins TRBV18 to TRBJ2-7, with 9 bases that match TRBD1. The CDR3 extends over 14 amino acids. V dropped 2 bases and J dropped 6; count of bases not matched to a gene: 5. Germline lookup yields CDR1 KGHSH and CDR2 LQKENI. The CDR3 protein is CASSPARDRAEQYF. CDR3 sequence (DNA): TGTGCCAGCTCACCAGCCCGGGACAGGGCCGAGCAGTACTTC.

The chain couples TRBV4-1 to TRBJ1-1; the D gene is possibly TRBD1 (5 bases). V was cut by 1 base and J by 4 bases, with 16 bases left in between. Germline CDR1 and CDR2: MGHRA and YSYEKL. The CDR3 runs 16 residues. This chain's CDR3 is CASSQVNMGLTTEAFF. CDR3 in DNA: TGCGCCAGCAGCCAAGTTAATATGGGACTAACCACTGAAGCTTTCTTT.

V is TRBV7-2 and J is TRBJ2-5, with TRBD2 matching 13 bases. The CDR3 contains 15 residues. Germline values: CDR1 SGHTA, CDR2 FQGNSA. Trimming removed 5 bases from V and 2 bases from J; junction bases left unmatched: 2. The CDR3 DNA reads as TGTGCCAGCAGCACGGGACTAGCGGGACAAGAGACCCAGTACTTC. It yields the protein CASSTGLAGQETQYF.